The clone carrying this TCR beta chain showed up just a few times. Its antigen is unidentified. TCR beta rearrangements were amplified from peripheral blood genomic DNA. This record belongs to a study of T cell repertoires in aging, cancer and after chemotherapy. Study background: Donors were grouped into six age bands spanning 30 or younger through 70 or older. Study-level points and caveats: Rebound thymic output was suggested by rising median generation probability during chemotherapy in each cancer cohort.

Trimming shortened V by 0 bases and J by 0 bases, and 11 bases separated the two germline ends. Germline lookup yields CDR1 SGHKS and CDR2 YYEKEE (reference sequence). This CDR3 has 16 residues. A mixed TRB-A/B primer pool amplified rearranged TRB by multiplex touch-down PCR. TCRdb reprocessed the multiplex PCR reads via MiXCR and lists one record per CDR3 protein. This sample yields about 6,200 distinct CDR3 sequences, of which approximately 30% are seen a single time; approximately 4.1% belongs to the top ten. The sequence derives from a human donor in good health. V and J are TRBV5-5 and TRBJ2-3; weak D call: TRBD1 (6 bases). The sample consisted of blood. CDR3 amino acids: CASSLGWGPSTDTQYF. DNA of the CDR3: TGTGCCAGCAGCTTGGGATGGGGGCCCAGCACAGATACGCAGTATTTT.